This T cell receptor beta chain is drawn from a study of blood T cell repertoires in COVID-19. Study context: From the United States, Italy and Spain came samples of acute and convalescent COVID-19.

The table came from immunoSEQ multiplex PCR; TCRdb's copy has only in-frame clones and leaves some out. The table includes 30,000 or so clones, approximately 81% detected once. The length of the CDR3 is 14 residues. Germline lookup yields CDR1 ENHRY and CDR2 SYGVKD. V was clipped by 6 bases and J by 2 bases; unmatched bases: 7. Sequenced input: peripheral blood. V is TRBV10-3 and J is TRBJ2-7, with TRBD1 identical over 7 bases. This clonotype was sampled from a man at least 80 years old with acute or convalescent COVID-19. DNA of the CDR3: TGTGCCATCAGCCTCAGGGGGTCGACCTACGAGCAGTACTTC. Translation gives CAISLRGSTYEQYF.